This T cell receptor beta chain was obtained from a study of shared T cell receptors in the human thymus. CDR1 LNHDA and CDR2 SQIVND come from the germline V gene (reference sequence). The CDR3 extends over 17 amino acids. Trimming pared 1 base from V and 3 bases from J, leaving 19 bases between. Sequencing was performed with immunoSEQ multiplex PCR; in TCRdb, only in-frame clones are kept and a portion is missing. This table has roughly 700,000 clones, approximately 88% appearing once. These sequences were also reported in another study, on human thymus T cells. As reported in that work: Both thymic and peripheral blood repertoires showed apparently biased V and J usage.

The sequence was obtained from a boy in the first two years of life with a congenital heart defect. This chain joins TRBV19 and TRBJ2-7; D might be TRBD1 (6 bases). Sequences were obtained from thymocytes. This CDR3 is CASSIGVHRESSYEQYF. The CDR3 DNA reads TGTGCCAGTAGTATAGGGGTCCACAGGGAATCGAGCTACGAGCAGTACTTC.